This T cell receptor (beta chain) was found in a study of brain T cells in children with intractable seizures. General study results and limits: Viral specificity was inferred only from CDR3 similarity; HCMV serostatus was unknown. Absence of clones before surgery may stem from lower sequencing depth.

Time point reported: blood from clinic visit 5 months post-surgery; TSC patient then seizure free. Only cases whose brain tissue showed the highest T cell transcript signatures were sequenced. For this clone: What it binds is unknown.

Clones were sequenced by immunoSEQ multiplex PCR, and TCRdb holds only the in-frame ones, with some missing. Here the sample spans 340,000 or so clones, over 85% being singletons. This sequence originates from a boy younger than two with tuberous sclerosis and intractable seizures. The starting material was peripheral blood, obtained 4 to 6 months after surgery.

CDR3: CASSVGEGSGNTIYF. The CDR3 region has the DNA TGTGCCAGCAGCGTAGGGGAGGGCTCTGGAAACACCATATATTTT. This chain uses TRBV9 with TRBJ1-3; no definite D call. Per the germline V gene, CDR1 is SGDLS and CDR2 is YYNGEE. Trimming took off 0 bases at V and 0 bases at J, with 7 bases between the two ends. This CDR3 contains 15 residues.